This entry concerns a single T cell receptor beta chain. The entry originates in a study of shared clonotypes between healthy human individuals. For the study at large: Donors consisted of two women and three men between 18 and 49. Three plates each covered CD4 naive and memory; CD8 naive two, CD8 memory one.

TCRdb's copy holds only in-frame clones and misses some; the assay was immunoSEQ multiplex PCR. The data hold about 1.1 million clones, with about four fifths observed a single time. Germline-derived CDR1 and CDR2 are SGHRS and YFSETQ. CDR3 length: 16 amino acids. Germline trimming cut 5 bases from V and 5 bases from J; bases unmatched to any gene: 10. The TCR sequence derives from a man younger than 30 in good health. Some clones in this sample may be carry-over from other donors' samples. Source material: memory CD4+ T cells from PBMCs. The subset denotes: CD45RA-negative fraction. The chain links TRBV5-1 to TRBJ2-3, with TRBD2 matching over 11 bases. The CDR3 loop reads CASRKILAGEGDTQYF. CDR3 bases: TGCGCCAGCAGAAAAATACTAGCGGGAGAGGGAGATACGCAGTATTTT.